This T cell receptor (beta chain) was sequenced during a study of TIL therapy for anti-PD-1-resistant metastatic lung cancer. Across the whole study: Patients had a median age of around 56 years (range about 35-80).

Time point of the sample: pre-treatment sample, taken before nivolumab and TIL therapy. The tumor samples were excised metastases, mostly pleural nodules or supraclavicular lymph nodes. Tumor harvest preceded PD-1/PD-L1 blockade, followed by nivolumab treatment. Study outcomes and limitations: Many TIL product clones were absent from baseline tumor, suggesting clonal contraction.

The libraries were made with immunoSEQ v3. TCRdb keeps only in-frame clones here, not all; method: immunoSEQ multiplex PCR. The sample yields roughly 92,000 clones, approximately 65% seen once. There are 16 residues in the CDR3. Trimming cost V 1 base and J 3 bases, with 13 bases left between them. The germline V gene encodes CDR1 MNHEY and CDR2 SMNVEV (reference sequence). Notes on this clone: No antigen is known for it.

The receptor was derived from a person aged 25-85 years with non-small cell lung cancer. This rearrangement joins TRBV27 to TRBJ2-1, with D hard to call. The specimen comprised tumor tissue, sampled at baseline. The CDR3 protein is CASSLWLVPVYNEQFF. CDR3 DNA sequence: TGTGCCAGCAGTTTATGGTTAGTTCCCGTCTACAATGAGCAGTTCTTC.